This entry is about one T cell receptor beta chain. The antigen remains undetermined. Libraries were prepared by immunoSEQ multiplex PCR; TCRdb keeps only in-frame clonotypes and omits some of them. The top ten hold 1.5% to 2.5% of the sample, which has 220,000 or so clones, around 86% seen once. This specimen comes from a study of cytomegalovirus exposure and HLA in healthy donors. Study information: A later analysis reported the same platform for the 100 to 150 validation repertoires and the roughly 630 first-cohort repertoires. The study, taken as a whole, reports: Both high specificity and high sensitivity reportedly marked the classifier's diagnosis of cytomegalovirus status. Rarity held for most TCR sequences, but there were some public TCRs that occurred in many donors. The authors enumerated around 150 TCR beta chains as linked to cytomegalovirus.

The CDR3 runs to 15 residues. Trimming removed 4 bases from V and 3 bases from J; junction bases left unmatched: 7. Germline V gene sequence: CDR1 SGHDT, CDR2 YYEEEE. This TCR was sampled from a woman younger than 35 in good health and CMV-seropositive. J is TRBJ2-7 and V is TRBV5-6; 10 nucleotides match TRBD1. The specimen sequenced was PBMCs. The CDR3 region has the DNA TGTGCCAGCAGCCCCACGGGACAGGGGCTCTACGAGCAGTACTTC. The encoded protein is CASSPTGQGLYEQYF.